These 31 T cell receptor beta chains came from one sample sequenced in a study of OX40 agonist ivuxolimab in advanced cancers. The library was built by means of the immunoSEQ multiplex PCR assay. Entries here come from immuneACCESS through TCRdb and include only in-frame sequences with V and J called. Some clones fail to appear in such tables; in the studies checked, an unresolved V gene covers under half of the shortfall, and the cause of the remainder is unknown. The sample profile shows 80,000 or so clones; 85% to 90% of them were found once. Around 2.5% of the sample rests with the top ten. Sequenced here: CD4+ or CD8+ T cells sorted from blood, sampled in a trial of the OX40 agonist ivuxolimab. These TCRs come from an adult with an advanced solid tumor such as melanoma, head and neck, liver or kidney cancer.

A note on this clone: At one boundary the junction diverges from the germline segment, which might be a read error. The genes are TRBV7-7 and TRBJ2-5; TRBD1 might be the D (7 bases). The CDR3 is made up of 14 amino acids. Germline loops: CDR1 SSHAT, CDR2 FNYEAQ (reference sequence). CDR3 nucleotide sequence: TGTGCTAGCAGCTTAGCGGACAGGTCGGGGACCCAGTACTTC. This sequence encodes CASSLADRSGTQYF.

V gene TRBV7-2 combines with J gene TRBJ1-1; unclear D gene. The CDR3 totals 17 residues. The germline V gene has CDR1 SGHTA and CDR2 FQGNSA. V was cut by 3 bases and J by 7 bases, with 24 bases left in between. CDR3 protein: CASSLVWGSGGSGEAFF. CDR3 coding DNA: TGTGCCAGCAGCTTGGTCTGGGGTTCGGGCGGCTCCGGTGAAGCTTTCTTT.

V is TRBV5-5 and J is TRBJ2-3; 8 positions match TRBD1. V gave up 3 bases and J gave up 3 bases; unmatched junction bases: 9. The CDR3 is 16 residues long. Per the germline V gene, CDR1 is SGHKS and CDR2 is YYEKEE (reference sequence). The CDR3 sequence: CASSSSGQGLTDTQYF. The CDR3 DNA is TGTGCCAGCAGCTCATCAGGACAGGGCCTTACAGATACGCAGTATTTT.

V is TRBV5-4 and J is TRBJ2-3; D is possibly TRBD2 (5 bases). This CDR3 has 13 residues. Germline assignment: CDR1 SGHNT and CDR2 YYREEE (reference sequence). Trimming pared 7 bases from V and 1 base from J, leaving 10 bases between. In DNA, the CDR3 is TGTGCCAGCTTCCCGAGGGGCACAGATACGCAGTATTTT. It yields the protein CASFPRGTDTQYF.

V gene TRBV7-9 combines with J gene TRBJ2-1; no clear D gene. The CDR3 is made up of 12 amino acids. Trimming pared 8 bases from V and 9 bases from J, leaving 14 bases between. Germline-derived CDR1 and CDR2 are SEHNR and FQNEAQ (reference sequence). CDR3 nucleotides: TGTGCCAGCCGCCCGGCCCTAGTTGAGCAGTTCTTC. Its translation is CASRPALVEQFF.

The CDR3 region is CASSLLVSSYNEQFF. CDR3 nucleotide sequence: TGCGCCAGCAGCTTGCTAGTGAGCTCCTACAATGAGCAGTTCTTC. The gene calls are TRBV5-1 and TRBJ2-1; D call uncertain. In germline, CDR1 is SGHRS, CDR2 YFSETQ. The CDR3 runs to 15 residues. V lost 1 base and J lost 0, with 8 bases in between.

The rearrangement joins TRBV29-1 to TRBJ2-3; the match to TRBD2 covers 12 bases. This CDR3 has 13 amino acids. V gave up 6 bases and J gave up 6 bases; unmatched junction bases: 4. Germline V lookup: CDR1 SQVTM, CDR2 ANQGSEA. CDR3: CSVLAGGTDTQYF. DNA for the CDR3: TGCAGCGTACTAGCGGGGGGTACTGATACGCAGTATTTT.

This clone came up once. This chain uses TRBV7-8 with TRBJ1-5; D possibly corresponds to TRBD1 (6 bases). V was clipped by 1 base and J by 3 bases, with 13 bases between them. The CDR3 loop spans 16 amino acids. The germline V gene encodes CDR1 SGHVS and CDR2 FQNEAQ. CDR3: CASSLGPGDYNQPQHF. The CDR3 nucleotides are TGTGCCAGCAGCTTAGGCCCAGGGGACTACAATCAGCCCCAGCATTTT. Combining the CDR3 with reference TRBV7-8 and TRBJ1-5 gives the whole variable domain GAGVSQSPRYKVAKRGQDVALRCDPISGHVSLFWYQQALGQGPEFLTYFQNEAQLDKSGLPSDRFFAERPEGSVSTLKIQRTQQEDSAVYLCASSLGPGDYNQPQHFGDGTRLSIL.

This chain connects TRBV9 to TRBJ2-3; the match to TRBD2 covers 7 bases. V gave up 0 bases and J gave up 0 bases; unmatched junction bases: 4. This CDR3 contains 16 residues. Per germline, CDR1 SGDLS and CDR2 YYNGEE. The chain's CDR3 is CASSVDQAGSTDTQYF. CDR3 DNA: TGTGCCAGCAGCGTAGATCAAGCGGGGAGCACAGATACGCAGTATTTT.

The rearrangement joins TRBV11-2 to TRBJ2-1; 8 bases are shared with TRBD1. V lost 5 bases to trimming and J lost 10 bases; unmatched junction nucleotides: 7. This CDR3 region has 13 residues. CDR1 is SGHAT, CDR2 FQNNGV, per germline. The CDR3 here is CASSADTGGEQFF. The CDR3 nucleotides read TGTGCCAGCAGCGCCGACACAGGGGGAGAGCAGTTCTTC.

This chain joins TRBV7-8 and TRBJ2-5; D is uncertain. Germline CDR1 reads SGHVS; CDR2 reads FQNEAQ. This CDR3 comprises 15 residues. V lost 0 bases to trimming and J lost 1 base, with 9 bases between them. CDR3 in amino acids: CASSLAPTSQETQYF. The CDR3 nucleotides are TGTGCCAGCAGCTTAGCCCCGACGAGCCAAGAGACCCAGTACTTC.

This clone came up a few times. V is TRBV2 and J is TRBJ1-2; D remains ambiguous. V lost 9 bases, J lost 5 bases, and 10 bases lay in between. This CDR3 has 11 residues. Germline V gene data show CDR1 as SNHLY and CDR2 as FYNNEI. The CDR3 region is CASTQLYGYTF. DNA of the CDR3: TGTGCCAGTACACAGCTTTATGGCTACACCTTC.

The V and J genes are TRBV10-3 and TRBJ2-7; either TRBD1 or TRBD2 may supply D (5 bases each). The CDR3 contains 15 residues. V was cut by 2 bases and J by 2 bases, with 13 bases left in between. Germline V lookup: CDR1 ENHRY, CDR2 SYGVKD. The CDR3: CAISEGTARTYEQYF. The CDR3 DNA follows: TGTGCCATCAGTGAGGGGACCGCCCGAACCTACGAGCAGTACTTC.

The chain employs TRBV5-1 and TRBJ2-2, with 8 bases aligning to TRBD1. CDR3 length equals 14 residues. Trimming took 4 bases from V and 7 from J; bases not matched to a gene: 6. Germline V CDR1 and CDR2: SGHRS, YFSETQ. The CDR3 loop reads CASSPGQEVGELFF. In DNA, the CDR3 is TGCGCCAGCAGCCCGGGACAGGAAGTCGGGGAGCTGTTTTTT.

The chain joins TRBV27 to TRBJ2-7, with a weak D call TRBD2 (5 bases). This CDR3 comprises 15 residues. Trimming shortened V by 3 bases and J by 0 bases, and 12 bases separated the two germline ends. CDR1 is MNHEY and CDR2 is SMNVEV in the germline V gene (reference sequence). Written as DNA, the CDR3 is TGTGCCAGCAGTTTGGTAGCGAAGAGCTCCTACGAGCAGTACTTC. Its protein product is CASSLVAKSSYEQYF.

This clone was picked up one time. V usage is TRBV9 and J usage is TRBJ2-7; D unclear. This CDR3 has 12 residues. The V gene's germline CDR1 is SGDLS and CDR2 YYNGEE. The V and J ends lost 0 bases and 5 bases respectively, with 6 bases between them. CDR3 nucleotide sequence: TGTGCCAGCAGCGTAGGTGCGCACGAGCAGTACTTC. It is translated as CASSVGAHEQYF.

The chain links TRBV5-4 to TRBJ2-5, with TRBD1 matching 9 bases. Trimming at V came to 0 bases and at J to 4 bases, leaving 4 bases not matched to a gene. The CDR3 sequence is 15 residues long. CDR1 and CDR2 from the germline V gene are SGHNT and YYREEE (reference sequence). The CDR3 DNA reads TGTGCCAGCAGCTTGGGGGACAGGGTAGTAGAGACCCAGTACTTC. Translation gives CASSLGDRVVETQYF.

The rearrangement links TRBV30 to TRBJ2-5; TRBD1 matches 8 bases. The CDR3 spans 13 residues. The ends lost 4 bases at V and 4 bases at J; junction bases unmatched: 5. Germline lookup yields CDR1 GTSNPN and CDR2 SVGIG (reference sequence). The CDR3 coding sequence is TGTGCCTGGACTGGACAGGGCGCAGAGACCCAGTACTTC. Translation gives CAWTGQGAETQYF. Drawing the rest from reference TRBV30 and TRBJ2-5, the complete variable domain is SQTIHQWPATLVQPVGSPLSLECTVEGTSNPNLYWYRQAAGRGLQLLFYSVGIGQISSEVPQNLSASRPQDRQFILSSKKLLLSDSGFYLCAWTGQGAETQYFGPGTRLLVL.

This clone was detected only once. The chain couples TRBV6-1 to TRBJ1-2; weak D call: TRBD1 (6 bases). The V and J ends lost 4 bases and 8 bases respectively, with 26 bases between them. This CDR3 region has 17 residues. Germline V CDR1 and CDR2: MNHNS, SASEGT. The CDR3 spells CASSVLPTTRTARGYTF. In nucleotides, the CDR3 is TGTGCCAGCAGTGTCCTACCCACTACCCGGACAGCTCGCGGCTACACCTTC.

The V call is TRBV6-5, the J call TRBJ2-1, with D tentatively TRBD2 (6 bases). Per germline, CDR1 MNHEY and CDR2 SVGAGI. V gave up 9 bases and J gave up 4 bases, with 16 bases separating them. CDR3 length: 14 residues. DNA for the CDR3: TGTGCCAGTGCGATGGCTAGCGTATACAATGAGCAGTTCTTC. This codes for CASAMASVYNEQFF.

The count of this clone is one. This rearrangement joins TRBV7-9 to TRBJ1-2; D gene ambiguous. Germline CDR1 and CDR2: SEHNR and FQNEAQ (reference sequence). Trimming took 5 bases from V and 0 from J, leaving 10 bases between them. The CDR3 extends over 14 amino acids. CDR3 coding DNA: TGTGCCAGCAGCCCAGCCACAGCTAACTATGGCTACACCTTC. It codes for CASSPATANYGYTF.

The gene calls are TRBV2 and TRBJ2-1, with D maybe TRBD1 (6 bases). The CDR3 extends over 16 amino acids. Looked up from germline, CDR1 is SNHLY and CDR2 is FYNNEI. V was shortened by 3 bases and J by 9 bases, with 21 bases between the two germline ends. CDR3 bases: TGTGCCAGCAGTGAGCTCACAGGGTTTGGGCTCAGTGAGCAGTTCTTC. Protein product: CASSELTGFGLSEQFF.

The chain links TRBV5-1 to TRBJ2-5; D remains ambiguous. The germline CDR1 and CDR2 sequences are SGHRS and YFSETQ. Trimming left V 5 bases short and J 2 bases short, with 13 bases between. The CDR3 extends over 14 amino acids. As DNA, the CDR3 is TGCGCCAGCAGGGCGGAACCACAGCAAGAGACCCAGTACTTC. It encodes CASRAEPQQETQYF.

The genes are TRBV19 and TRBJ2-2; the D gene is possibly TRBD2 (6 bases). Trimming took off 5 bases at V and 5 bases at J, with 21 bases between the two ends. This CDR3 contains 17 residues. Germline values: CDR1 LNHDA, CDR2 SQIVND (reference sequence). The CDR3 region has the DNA TGTGCCAGTAGTCCCCCTTCCGGGCAGGGAGGAACCGGGGAGCTGTTTTTT. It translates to CASSPPSGQGGTGELFF.

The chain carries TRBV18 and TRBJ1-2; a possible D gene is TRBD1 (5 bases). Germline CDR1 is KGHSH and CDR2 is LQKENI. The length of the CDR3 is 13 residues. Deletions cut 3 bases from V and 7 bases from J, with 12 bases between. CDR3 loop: CASSPGQGGGYTF. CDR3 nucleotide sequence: TGTGCCAGCTCACCTGGGCAGGGTGGTGGCTACACCTTC.

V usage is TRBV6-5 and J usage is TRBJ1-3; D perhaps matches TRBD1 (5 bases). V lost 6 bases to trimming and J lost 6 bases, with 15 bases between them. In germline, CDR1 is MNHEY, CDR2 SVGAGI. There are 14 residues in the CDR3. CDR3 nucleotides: TGTGCCAGCAGCCCAGGACATCCTTCAAACACCATATATTTT. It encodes CASSPGHPSNTIYF.

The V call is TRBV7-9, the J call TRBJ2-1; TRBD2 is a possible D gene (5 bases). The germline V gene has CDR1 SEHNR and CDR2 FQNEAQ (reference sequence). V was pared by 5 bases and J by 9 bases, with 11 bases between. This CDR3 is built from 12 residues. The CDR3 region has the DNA TGTGCCAGCAGCCGAACGGGGAGTGAGCAGTTCTTC. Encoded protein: CASSRTGSEQFF.

This CDR3 is CASSLTAGGQETQYF. The CDR3 DNA follows: TGTGCCAGCAGCTTGACAGCGGGGGGGCAAGAGACCCAGTACTTC. The chain recombines TRBV5-4 with TRBJ2-5; 10 positions agree with TRBD2. This CDR3 is 15 amino acids long. Germline loops: CDR1 SGHNT, CDR2 YYREEE (reference sequence). Losses at the gene ends were 1 base for V and 2 bases for J; bases not matched to a gene: 2. Supplemented by reference TRBV5-4 and TRBJ2-5, the full variable domain reads ETGVTQSPTHLIKTRGQQVTLRCSSQSGHNTVSWYQQALGQGPQFIFQYYREEENGRGNFPPRFSGLQFPNYSSELNVNALELDDSALYLCASSLTAGGQETQYFGPGTRLLVL.

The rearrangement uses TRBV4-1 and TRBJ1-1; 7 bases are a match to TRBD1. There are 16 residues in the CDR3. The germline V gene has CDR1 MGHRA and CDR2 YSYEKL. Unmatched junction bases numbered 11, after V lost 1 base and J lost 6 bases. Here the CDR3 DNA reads TGCGCCAGCAGCCAAGCCGTCGCAGGGGGGGATCCTGAAGCTTTCTTT. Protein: CASSQAVAGGDPEAFF.

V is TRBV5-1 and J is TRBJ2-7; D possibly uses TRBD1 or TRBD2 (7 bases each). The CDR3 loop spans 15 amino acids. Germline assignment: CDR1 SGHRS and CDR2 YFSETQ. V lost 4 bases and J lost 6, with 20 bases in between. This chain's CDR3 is CASSQGGARQGEQYF. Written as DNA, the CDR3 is TGCGCCAGCAGCCAGGGGGGGGCGAGGCAAGGCGAGCAGTACTTC.

The CDR3 DNA reads TGTGCCAGTAGCTTCACTGGCAATCAGCCCCAGCATTTT. Its protein is CASSFTGNQPQHF. The V call is TRBV19, the J call TRBJ1-5; D gene uncertain. Germline lookup yields CDR1 LNHDA and CDR2 SQIVND (reference sequence). CDR3 length equals 13 residues. V shed 6 bases and J shed 2 bases, with 8 bases lying between them.